This T cell receptor (beta chain) appears in the sequencing data of a study of CD8 T cells in Susac syndrome. CDR3 size: 15 residues. V shed 5 bases and J 5 bases; nucleotides not matched to a gene: 8. Germline lookup yields CDR1 WSHSY and CDR2 SAAADI. Reverse transcription of about 0.5 to 1 ug RNA used random hexamers. MiXCR, applied by TCRdb to the immunoSEQ multiplex PCR reads, yields one record per CDR3 protein. This table holds about 66,000 distinct CDR3 sequences, approximately 96% found once. The clonotype comes from a human donor with multiple sclerosis. The V gene is TRBV10-2, the J gene TRBJ2-1; 8 bases are shared with TRBD2. The sequenced material came from CD8+ T cells from PBMCs. The CDR3 loop is CASSSAGGGDNEQFF. The CDR3 DNA reads TGCGCCAGCAGTTCCGCGGGGGGAGGAGACAATGAGCAGTTCTTC.